This T cell receptor beta chain was retrieved from a study of blood T cell repertoires in COVID-19. Across the study: From the United States, Italy and Spain came samples of acute and convalescent COVID-19. Nucleic acid was either cDNA or gDNA, and it came from T cells, B-cell-depleted T cells, or PBMCs.

Participants' own reports of clinical history determined their cohort assignment. Methods used by the authors: The authors estimated nucleated cell counts from reference gene primer amplification. TCRdb keeps only in-frame clones here, not all; method: immunoSEQ multiplex PCR. V, J and clone size are those of that table, while D and trimming were read from the DNA. Of roughly 130,000 clones listed, more than 70% are singletons. Germline CDR1 and CDR2: SQVTM and ANQGSEA. J was trimmed by 12 bases and V by 5 bases; bases with no gene match: 13. The CDR3 consists of 13 residues. The sequence came from a man in his forties with acute COVID-19. V is TRBV29-1 and J is TRBJ1-2; 9 nucleotides align to TRBD1. Sequenced sample: PBMCs or T cells enriched from blood (not recorded which). CDR3 amino acids: CSVTTGTGTQDTF. Here the CDR3 DNA reads TGCAGCGTTACTACCGGGACAGGGACCCAAGACACCTTC.